One and the same sample provided the 25 T cell receptor beta chains below, sequenced in a study of T cell repertoires in cytomegalovirus infection. TCRdb reanalysed the reads using MiXCR and keeps one entry per CDR3 protein. The data hold a few hundred thousand distinct CDR3 sequences, with more than 25% observed a single time. Sequenced: PBMCs. These receptors were taken from a human donor in good health (CMV status not recorded). Some clones in this sample may be carry-over from other donors' samples.

This chain links TRBV7-4 with TRBJ2-1; the match to TRBD2 covers 10 bases. The CDR3 is 15 residues long. Germline V gives CDR1 SGHVT, CDR2 SQSDAQ. With 2 bases clipped from V and 6 bases from J, the junction kept 4 bases outside the gene matches. CDR3 nucleotides: TGTGCCAGCAGCTTACTCCGACTAGCGGGCAATGAGCAGTTCTTC. It translates to CASSLLRLAGNEQFF. The full variable domain, with the rest looked up from reference TRBV7-4 and TRBJ2-1, is GAGVSQSPRYKVAKRGRDVALRCDSISGHVTLYWYRQTLGQGSEVLTYSQSDAQRDKSGRPSGRFSAERPERSVSTLKIQRTEQGDSAVYLCASSLLRLAGNEQFFGPGTRLTVL.

Ten or more counts support this clonotype. The rearrangement links TRBV7-8 to TRBJ1-4; tentatively, D is TRBD1 (6 bases). Trimming pared 5 bases from V and 8 bases from J, leaving 33 bases between. From germline, CDR1 is SGHVS and CDR2 FQNEAQ. The CDR3 length is 20 residues. The CDR3 here is CASSTNPDRSGQAEGEKLFF. CDR3 nucleotide sequence: TGTGCCAGCAGCACAAACCCGGACAGAAGCGGTCAGGCCGAGGGCGAAAAACTGTTTTTT.

This clonotype was seen repeatedly, ten times or more. The chain recombines TRBV7-2 with TRBJ1-5; 9 bases align to TRBD1. CDR3 size: 16 residues. The V and J ends lost 5 bases and 5 bases, in that order; junction bases with no gene match: 10. The germline CDR1 and CDR2 sequences are SGHTA and FQGNSA. CDR3 residues: CASSRDRAYVDQPQHF. In nucleotides, the CDR3 is TGTGCCAGCAGCCGGGACAGGGCCTACGTGGATCAGCCCCAGCATTTT.

CDR3 nucleotides: TGTGCCAGCAGCTTCTTCCCCCCCGAGCGGAACATTCAGTACTTC. Its translation: CASSFFPPERNIQYF. The genes are TRBV12-3 or TRBV12-4 and TRBJ2-4; maybe TRBD2 (5 bases). The V gene lost 6 bases and the J gene lost 7 bases, with 19 bases spanning the gap. The CDR3 is 15 amino acids.

The chain combines TRBV11-2 with TRBJ2-4, with TRBD2 matching 9 bases. V trimming: 3 bases; J trimming: 1 base; junction bases outside the gene matches: 1. The CDR3 length is 15 residues. Germline V gives CDR1 SGHAT, CDR2 FQNNGV. In nucleotides, the CDR3 is TGTGCCAGCAGCTTTAGCGGGAGTGCCAAAAACATTCAGTACTTC. As protein: CASSFSGSAKNIQYF.

V and J are TRBV10-2 and TRBJ2-4; 11 positions match TRBD1. The CDR3 sequence is 15 residues long. Germline loops: CDR1 WSHSY, CDR2 SAAADI. With V trimmed by 6 bases and J by 6 bases, 7 bases remained unmatched. CDR3 sequence: CASRPGTGGVNIQYF. As DNA, the CDR3 is TGCGCCAGCAGGCCCGGGACAGGGGGTGTAAACATTCAGTACTTC.

The V and J genes are TRBV2 and TRBJ1-4; TRBD1 matches at 7 bases. With V trimmed by 5 bases and J by 3 bases, 6 bases remained unmatched. Germline CDR1 and CDR2: SNHLY and FYNNEI. The CDR3 is 15 residues long. The CDR3 loop is CASSRKTGPNEKLFF. CDR3 DNA sequence: TGTGCCAGCAGTCGAAAGACAGGGCCTAATGAAAAACTGTTTTTT.

As to this clonotype: The junction differs from germline at one of its ends, possibly a read error. In DNA form, the CDR3 reads TGTGCCAGCAGCCAAACCTACGATGAGCAGATCTTC. The encoded protein is CASSQTYDEQIF. This rearrangement joins TRBV7-3 to TRBJ2-1, with D hard to call. The germline V gene encodes CDR1 SGHTA and CDR2 FQGTGA. The CDR3 length is 12 residues.

The chain is built from TRBV4-1 and TRBJ2-2; D might be TRBD2 (6 bases). The CDR3 has 16 residues. Germline lookup yields CDR1 MGHRA and CDR2 YSYEKL. The V gene lost 4 bases and the J gene lost 1 base, with 13 bases spanning the gap. The CDR3 DNA reads TGCGCCAGCAGCCGCCTGACGGGGGAGAACACCGGGGAGCTGTTTTTT. This translates into CASSRLTGENTGELFF.

Only a few counts were recorded for this clonotype. The chain links TRBV4-1 to TRBJ2-5; tentative D call: TRBD1 (6 bases). This CDR3 has 17 amino acids. V lost 0 bases to trimming and J lost 5 bases, with 19 bases between them. The germline gives CDR1 MGHRA, CDR2 YSYEKL. Written as DNA, the CDR3 is TGCGCCAGCAGCCAAGATTTATCCGATACGAGGGGGGAGACCCAGTACTTC. This encodes CASSQDLSDTRGETQYF.

This clonotype was counted a few times. This sequence joins TRBV6-1 and TRBJ1-1; D perhaps matches TRBD1 (5 bases). Per germline, CDR1 MNHNS and CDR2 SASEGT. This CDR3 has 11 amino acids. V was shortened by 10 bases and J by 3 bases, with 9 bases between the two germline ends. The CDR3 sequence is CATKGYTEAFF. For the CDR3, the DNA is TGTGCCACTAAGGGGTACACTGAAGCTTTCTTT.

The rearrangement joins TRBV5-4 to TRBJ1-5; the D is unclear. Trimming removed 4 bases at V and 5 bases at J, with 10 bases between. The CDR3 has 13 amino acids. Germline V gene data show CDR1 as SGHNT and CDR2 as YYREEE (reference sequence). CDR3 DNA: TGTGCCAGCAGCCAGGATGTTGATCAGCCCCAGCATTTT. Amino acids: CASSQDVDQPQHF.

V and J are TRBV4-3 and TRBJ2-3; D is uncertain. With 1 base removed from V and 1 base from J, the gap between germline ends came to 12 bases. CDR3 size: 16 residues. CDR1 LGHNA and CDR2 YSLEER come from the germline V gene. The CDR3: CASSQGFLSGTDTQYF. In DNA, the CDR3 is TGCGCCAGCAGCCAAGGCTTTCTGAGCGGCACAGATACGCAGTATTTT.

The rearrangement links TRBV20-1 to TRBJ2-3; D unclear. Germline V gives CDR1 DFQATT, CDR2 SNEGSKA (reference sequence). The CDR3 contains 13 residues. V was cut by 3 bases and J by 5 bases, with 12 bases left in between. CDR3 region: CSASLFWEDTQYF. Here the CDR3 DNA reads TGCAGTGCTAGTCTGTTTTGGGAAGATACGCAGTATTTT.

This chain connects TRBV4-3 to TRBJ2-1, with 12 bases fitting TRBD2. Germline V gives CDR1 LGHNA, CDR2 YSLEER. J lost 7 bases, V lost 0 bases, and 4 bases had no gene match. This CDR3 has 16 residues. CDR3 sequence reads: CASSQETSGSFNEQFF. The DNA of the CDR3 is TGCGCCAGCAGCCAAGAGACTAGCGGGAGTTTTAATGAGCAGTTCTTC.

V gene TRBV28 combines with J gene TRBJ1-1, with D perhaps TRBD1 (6 bases). Per the germline V gene, CDR1 is MDHEN and CDR2 is SYDVKM. Trimming left V 3 bases short and J 7 bases short, with 21 bases between. This CDR3 contains 16 residues. DNA for the CDR3: TGTGCCAGCAGTTTTGGCCTAGGGGGGGCGTTTGGTGAAGCTTTCTTT. This encodes CASSFGLGGAFGEAFF.

The gene calls are TRBV7-2 and TRBJ2-4; 7 bases map to TRBD1. This CDR3 is built from 15 residues. Germline V gives CDR1 SGHTA, CDR2 FQGNSA. With 0 bases clipped from V and 8 bases from J, the junction kept 7 bases outside the gene matches. CDR3 nucleotide sequence: TGTGCCAGCAGCTTAGCATTCACAGGGGAATACATTCAGTACTTC. Protein product: CASSLAFTGEYIQYF.

This clonotype has a count of ten or more. The V and J genes are TRBV7-2 and TRBJ2-3, with 9 bases identical to TRBD2. The V gene's germline CDR1 is SGHTA and CDR2 FQGNSA. After removal of 5 bases from V and 2 bases from J, the junction contained 11 bases not matched to a gene. The CDR3 covers 17 residues. CDR3 in DNA: TGTGCCAGCAGCCCGAGACTAGCGGAGACCACCACAGATACGCAGTATTTT. Protein product: CASSPRLAETTTDTQYF.

The chain couples TRBV14 to TRBJ1-2; a weak D match, TRBD1 (5 bases). Germline V lookup: CDR1 SGHDN, CDR2 FVKESK. V was trimmed by 4 bases and J by 5 bases, leaving 23 bases between them. This CDR3 region has 17 residues. The CDR3 DNA is TGTGCCAGCAGCCTACATGGGGACCGGACGGCCGGGTATGGCTACACCTTC. Protein: CASSLHGDRTAGYGYTF.

This clonotype was detected only a few times. The V and J genes are TRBV12-3 or TRBV12-4 and TRBJ2-1; possible D gene TRBD2, 5 bases. This CDR3 contains 16 residues. With 7 bases removed from V and 5 bases from J, the gap between germline ends came to 21 bases. CDR3 in DNA: TGTGCCAGCACTAGTATGGGAGAGGCTGATGACAATGAGCAGTTCTTC. It is translated as CASTSMGEADDNEQFF.

The sample holds a few counts of this clonotype. The V call is TRBV7-2, the J call TRBJ1-2; D gene unclear. From germline, CDR1 is SGHTA and CDR2 FQGNSA. Trimming took off 1 base at V and 2 bases at J, with 8 bases between the two ends. The CDR3 runs to 14 residues. This CDR3 is CASSLDAGNYGYTF. The CDR3 nucleotides are TGTGCCAGCAGCTTAGACGCGGGGAACTATGGCTACACCTTC.

A note on this clonotype: One base away lies a much larger clone, so this may be a sequencing read error. The chain links TRBV7-2 to TRBJ1-1; no clear D gene. Germline V gene lookup returns CDR1 SGHTA and CDR2 FQGNSA. V lost 3 bases, J lost 8 bases, and 16 bases lay in between. This CDR3 has 14 amino acids. The CDR3 here is CASSLDLSPIEAFF. The CDR3 DNA is TGTGCCAGCAGCTTGGACTTGTCCCCGATCGAAGCTTTCTTT. The full variable domain, rest sourced from reference TRBV7-2 and TRBJ1-1, is GAGVSQSPSNKVTEKGKDVELRCDPISGHTALYWYRQSLGQGLEFLIYFQGNSAPDKSGLPSDRFSAERTGGSVSTLTIQRTQQEDSAVYLCASSLDLSPIEAFFGQGTRLTVV.

This clonotype came up a few times. The chain uses TRBV12-3 or TRBV12-4 and TRBJ2-2; D might be TRBD1 or TRBD2, each matching 5 bases. V was cut by 6 bases and J by 1 base, with 15 bases left in between. The CDR3 consists of 16 residues. CDR3 DNA: TGTGCCAGCAGCCCCCCGGGGCGGGTGAACACCGGGGAGCTGTTTTTT. Translating it yields CASSPPGRVNTGELFF.

This chain's CDR3 is CASSTDRGFLTDTQYF. The CDR3 DNA is TGTGCCAGCAGCACGGACAGGGGGTTCCTCACAGATACGCAGTATTTT. This chain links TRBV7-6 with TRBJ2-3; 10 bases align to TRBD1. Germline CDR1 is SGHVS and CDR2 is FNYEAQ. This CDR3 comprises 16 residues. V dropped 5 bases and J dropped 2; count of bases not matched to a gene: 7.

V and J are TRBV3-1 and TRBJ1-4; D is possibly TRBD1 (6 bases). Germline assignment: CDR1 LGHDT and CDR2 YNNKEL (reference sequence). There are 14 residues in the CDR3. V dropped 2 bases and J dropped 10 bases, with 14 bases sitting between them. CDR3 amino acids: CASSQTGMFGKLFF. CDR3 bases: TGTGCCAGCAGCCAAACAGGGATGTTTGGAAAACTGTTTTTT.